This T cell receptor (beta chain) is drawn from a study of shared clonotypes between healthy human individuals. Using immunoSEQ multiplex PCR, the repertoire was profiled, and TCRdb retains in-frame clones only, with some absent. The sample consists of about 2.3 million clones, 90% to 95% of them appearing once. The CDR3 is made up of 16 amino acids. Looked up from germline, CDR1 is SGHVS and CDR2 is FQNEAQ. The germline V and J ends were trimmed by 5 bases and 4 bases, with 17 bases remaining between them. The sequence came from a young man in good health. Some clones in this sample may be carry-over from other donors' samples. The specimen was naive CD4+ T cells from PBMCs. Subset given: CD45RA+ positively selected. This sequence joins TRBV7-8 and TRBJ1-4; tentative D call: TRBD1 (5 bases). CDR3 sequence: CASSRRDGRGNEKLFF. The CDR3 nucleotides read TGTGCCAGCAGCCGCCGGGACGGTCGGGGTAATGAAAAACTGTTTTTT.